What follows is one T cell receptor beta chain and its context. This entry belongs to a study of cytomegalovirus exposure and HLA in healthy donors. PCR was performed using 60 Vbeta and 13 Jbeta primers. In the original processing: An analysis performed later counted 81 million or so unique TCR beta chains (roughly 11 million of them shared). The data were produced by immunoSEQ multiplex PCR, yet TCRdb's version contains in-frame clones alone and is incomplete. The DNA gave D and trimming, while V, J and clone size come from that table. The sample yields approximately 200,000 clones, approximately 79% seen once. The material sequenced was PBMCs. This TCR derives from a girl aged 2-10 years in good health and CMV-seronegative.

CDR3 bases: TGCGCCAGCAGCCAAGGGGTCCAGGTTGAGCAGTTCTTC. This gives the protein CASSQGVQVEQFF. This rearrangement joins TRBV4-1 to TRBJ2-1; no clear D gene. Germline assignment: CDR1 MGHRA and CDR2 YSYEKL. This CDR3 region has 13 residues. The V and J ends lost 1 base and 9 bases respectively, with 10 bases between them.